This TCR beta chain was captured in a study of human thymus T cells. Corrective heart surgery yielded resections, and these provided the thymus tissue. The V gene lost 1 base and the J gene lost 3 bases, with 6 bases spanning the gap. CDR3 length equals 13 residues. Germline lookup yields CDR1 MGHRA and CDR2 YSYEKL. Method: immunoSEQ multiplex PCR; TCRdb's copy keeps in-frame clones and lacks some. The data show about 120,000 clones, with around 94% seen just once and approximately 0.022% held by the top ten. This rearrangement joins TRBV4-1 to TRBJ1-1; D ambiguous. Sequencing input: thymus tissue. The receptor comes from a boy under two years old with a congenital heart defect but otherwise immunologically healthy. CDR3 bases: TGCGCCAGCAGCCAAGGGACGGACACTGAAGCTTTCTTT. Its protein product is CASSQGTDTEAFF.